The clone carrying this TCR beta chain was observed a few times. The same CDR3 is also encoded by other DNA sequences in this sample. The assay was immunoSEQ multiplex PCR, and TCRdb's table has in-frame clones only and misses some. The sample has more than 95,000 clones; around nine tenths are singletons. The entry originates in a study of T cell responses to AZD1222 COVID-19 vaccine. Germline V CDR1 and CDR2: LGHDT, YNNKEL (reference sequence). The CDR3 sequence is 13 residues long. Deletions cut 4 bases from V and 5 bases from J, with 11 bases between. This receptor was identified in an adult who received the MenACWY meningococcal vaccine as a control. V usage is TRBV3-1 (or the pseudogene TRBV3-2) and J usage is TRBJ1-2; a possible D gene is TRBD1 (6 bases). Specimen: peripheral blood, collected 28 days after the second dose of the MenACWY control vaccine. This CDR3 reads CASSRQEGYGYTF. As DNA, the CDR3 is TGTGCCAGCAGCCGACAGGAGGGTTATGGCTACACCTTC.